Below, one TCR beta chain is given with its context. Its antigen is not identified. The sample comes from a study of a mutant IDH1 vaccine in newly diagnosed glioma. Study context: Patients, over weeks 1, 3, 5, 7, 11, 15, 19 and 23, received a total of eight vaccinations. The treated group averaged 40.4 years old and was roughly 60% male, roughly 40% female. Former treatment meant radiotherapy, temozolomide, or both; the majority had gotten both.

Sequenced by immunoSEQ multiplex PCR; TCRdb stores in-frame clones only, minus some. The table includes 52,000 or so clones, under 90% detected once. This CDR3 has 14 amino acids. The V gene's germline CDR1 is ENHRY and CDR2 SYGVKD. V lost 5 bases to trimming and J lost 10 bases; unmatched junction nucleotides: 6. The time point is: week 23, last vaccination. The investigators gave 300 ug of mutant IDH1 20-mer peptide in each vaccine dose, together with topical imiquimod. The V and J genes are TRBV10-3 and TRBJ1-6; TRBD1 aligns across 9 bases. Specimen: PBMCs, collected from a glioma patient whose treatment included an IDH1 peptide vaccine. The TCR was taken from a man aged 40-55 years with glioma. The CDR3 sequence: CAISPGTGSSPLHF. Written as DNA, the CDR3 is TGTGCCATCAGTCCCGGGACAGGGAGCTCACCCCTCCACTTT.